A selection of T cell receptor beta chains follows, all from one sample in a study of shared clonotypes between healthy human individuals. Clones were sequenced by immunoSEQ multiplex PCR, and TCRdb holds only the in-frame ones, with some missing. The repertoire holds under 2,000,000 clones, approximately 94% seen once, with more than 0.95% in the top ten. Sequenced: naive CD8+ T cells sorted from blood. The source of these receptors is a man aged 18 to 35 in good health. Both conserved end residues are part of each CDR3. The order of the fields is V gene, J gene, clone size, D gene, CDR3 length, CDR3 DNA, CDR3 protein. A D gene is named only where the DNA matches it firmly. The size field is filled for only some rows; it gives once, few, many or a size class.

TRBV4-1	TRBJ2-7	-	-	16	TGCGCCAGCAGCCAAGGATTAACTCTTGCTCAGGGGGAGCAGTACTTC	CASSQGLTLAQGEQYF
TRBV27	TRBJ1-2	-	TRBD1	15	TGTGCCAGCAGTTTATCCAGGGGGCTTATCGATGGCTACACCTTC	CASSLSRGLIDGYTF
TRBV7-6	TRBJ2-3	-	-	14	TGTGCCAGCAGCTTAGCCCCCAGCACAGATACGCAGTATTTT	CASSLAPSTDTQYF
TRBV4-2	TRBJ1-1	few	-	13	TGTGCCAGCAGCCAATATCTGAACACTGAAGCTTTCTTT	CASSQYLNTEAFF
TRBV7-8	TRBJ2-1	-	TRBD2	17	TGTGCCAGCAGGGAAACTAGCGGGGGGGTTGATTGGAATGAGCAGTTCTTC	CASRETSGGVDWNEQFF
TRBV7-9	TRBJ1-2	-	TRBD1	17	TGTGCCAGCAGCTTAGGTGGGGACAGGGGGCGAGACTATGGCTACACCTTC	CASSLGGDRGRDYGYTF
TRBV7-3	TRBJ1-5	-	-	12	TGTGCCAGCAGCTCTATAAATCAGCCCCAGCATTTT	CASSSINQPQHF
TRBV6-1	TRBJ2-7	-	-	14	TGTGCCAGCAGTGAACAGGGGCCGTCCTACGAGCAGTACTTC	CASSEQGPSYEQYF
TRBV4-3	TRBJ2-7	-	-	14	TGCGCCAGCAGCCAAGTTGTGGGAACCTACGAGCAGTACTTC	CASSQVVGTYEQYF
TRBV10-2	TRBJ2-7	-	-	12	TGCGCCACCAGCGGCAGCTCCTACGAGCAGTACTTC	CATSGSSYEQYF
TRBV27	TRBJ2-3	-	-	16	TGTGCCAGCAGTTTAGGAGGGGGCCTCGACACAGATACGCAGTATTTT	CASSLGGGLDTDTQYF
TRBV5-4	TRBJ2-2	once	-	14	TGTGCCAGCAGCTGGACGGGGGACACCGGGGAGCTGTTTTTT	CASSWTGDTGELFF
TRBV7-9	TRBJ2-7	-	TRBD2	14	TGTGCCAGCAGCTTAGCCGGGACTATCTACGAGCAGTACTTC	CASSLAGTIYEQYF
TRBV4-3	TRBJ2-1	-	-	16	TGCGCCAGCAGCCAAACCGTATGGGGCTCCTACAATGAGCAGTTCTTC	CASSQTVWGSYNEQFF
TRBV13	TRBJ2-3	-	-	12	TGTGCCAGCGACAGGATGACAGATACGCAGTATTTT	CASDRMTDTQYF
TRBV13	TRBJ1-6	-	TRBD1	18	TGTGCCAGCAGCTTATCTTTCGGACAGGGGTTCGATGATTCACCCCTCCACTTT	CASSLSFGQGFDDSPLHF
TRBV11-2	TRBJ2-7	-	-	15	TGTGCCAGCAGCTTAGAATACGACAGACTCTACGAGCAGTACTTC	CASSLEYDRLYEQYF
TRBV4-3	TRBJ2-7	-	-	17	TGCGCCAGCAGCCAAGAAATCTCCGGGACATTCTCCTACGAGCAGTACTTC	CASSQEISGTFSYEQYF
TRBV28	TRBJ1-5	-	-	15	TGTGCCAGCAGTAAAAGGGGACACCTCAATCAGCCCCAGCATTTT	CASSKRGHLNQPQHF
TRBV6-1	TRBJ2-7	once	-	14	TGTGCCAGCAGTGAATTTTGGACAGACTACGAGCAGTACTTC	CASSEFWTDYEQYF
TRBV4-3	TRBJ1-4	-	-	17	TGCGCCAGCAGCCAAGACGGGGTCGGGCAGGGAAGTGAAAAACTGTTTTTT	CASSQDGVGQGSEKLFF
TRBV18	TRBJ2-7	-	-	12	TGTGCCAGCTCACCGACCGGGGACGAGCAGTACTTC	CASSPTGDEQYF
TRBV10-3	TRBJ1-5	-	-	14	TGTGCCATCAGTGAGTCGAATGGGGATCAGCCCCAGCATTTT	CAISESNGDQPQHF
TRBV27	TRBJ2-1	-	-	15	TGTGCCAGCAGCTACCGGGGCCCCGCGGTCGATGAGCAGTTCTTC	CASSYRGPAVDEQFF
TRBV27	TRBJ2-7	once	TRBD2	13	TGTGCCAGCGGACTAGCGGGAGGGGGCGAGCAGTACTTC	CASGLAGGGEQYF
TRBV30	TRBJ2-1	-	-	12	TGTGCCTGGAGTGTTCTCGGCAATGAGCAGTTCTTC	CAWSVLGNEQFF
TRBV25-1	TRBJ2-7	-	-	15	TGTGCCAGCAGCCCTAGTGGAGCGCCTTCCTACGAGCAGTACTTC	CASSPSGAPSYEQYF
TRBV7-9	TRBJ1-1	-	TRBD1	15	TGTGCCAGCAGCGCTAAACAGGGGTTGACACCTGAAGCTTTCTTT	CASSAKQGLTPEAFF
TRBV30	TRBJ2-7	-	TRBD1	14	TGTGCCTGGAGTGTACAGGGGCCCCTCGACGAGCAGTACTTC	CAWSVQGPLDEQYF
TRBV6-5	TRBJ2-7	-	TRBD2	13	TGTGCCAGCAGTTACGAGGGACTATCGGAGCAGTACTTC	CASSYEGLSEQYF
TRBV28	TRBJ2-3	-	-	13	TGTGCCAGCAGGACACAGGGCACAGATACGCAGTATTTT	CASRTQGTDTQYF
TRBV9	TRBJ2-2	-	-	16	TGTGCCAGCAGCGTAGAGGGTATCGCGAGAACCGGGGAGCTGTTTTTT	CASSVEGIARTGELFF
TRBV14	TRBJ2-1	-	TRBD2	13	TGTGCCAGCAGCCAAGAAGAGGGACTAGCGGAGTTCTTC	CASSQEEGLAEFF
TRBV10-1	TRBJ1-4	-	-	20	TGCGCCAGCAGTGCTACATTACGGAGAGGGCTAAGGAGAACTAATGAAAAACTGTTTTTT	CASSATLRRGLRRTNEKLFF
TRBV28	TRBJ2-5	-	TRBD1	16	TGTGCCAGCAGTCGACCCCAAACGACAGGGAGCGAGACCCAGTACTTC	CASSRPQTTGSETQYF
TRBV10-2	TRBJ1-1	-	-	13	TGCGCCAGCAGTCCGGGACTGTTATTTGAAGCTTTCTTT	CASSPGLLFEAFF
TRBV27	TRBJ2-7	-	-	14	TGTGCCAGCAGTTTAACTGGGCATCCTTACGAGCAGTACTTC	CASSLTGHPYEQYF
TRBV30	TRBJ2-1	-	-	15	TGTGCCTGGAGCCTCGACTTATCCTCCTACAATGAGCAGTTCTTC	CAWSLDLSSYNEQFF
TRBV27	TRBJ1-1	-	-	15	TGTGCCAGCAGTTTATCGCCGGGATGGGACACTGAAGCTTTCTTT	CASSLSPGWDTEAFF
TRBV4-1	TRBJ2-7	-	-	14	TGCGCCAGCAGCCAAACTCAGGGAGCCTACGAGCAGTACTTC	CASSQTQGAYEQYF
TRBV4-1	TRBJ2-7	-	TRBD1	16	TGCGCCAGCAGCCAAGAAGTAGGACAGGGTCTCTACGAGCAGTACTTC	CASSQEVGQGLYEQYF